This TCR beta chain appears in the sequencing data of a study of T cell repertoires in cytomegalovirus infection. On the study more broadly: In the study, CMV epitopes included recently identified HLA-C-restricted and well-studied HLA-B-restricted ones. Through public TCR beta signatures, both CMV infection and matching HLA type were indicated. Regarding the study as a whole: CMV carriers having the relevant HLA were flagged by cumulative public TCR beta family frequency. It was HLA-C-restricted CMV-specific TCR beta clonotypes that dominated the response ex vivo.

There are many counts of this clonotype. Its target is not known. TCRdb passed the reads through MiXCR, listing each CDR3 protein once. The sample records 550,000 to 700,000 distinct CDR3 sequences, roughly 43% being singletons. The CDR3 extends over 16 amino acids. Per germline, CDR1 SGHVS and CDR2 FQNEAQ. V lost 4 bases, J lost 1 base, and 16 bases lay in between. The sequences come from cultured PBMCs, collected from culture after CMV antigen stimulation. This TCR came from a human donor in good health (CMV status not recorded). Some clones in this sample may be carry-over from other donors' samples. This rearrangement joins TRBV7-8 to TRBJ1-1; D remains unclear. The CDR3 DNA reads TGTGCCAGCAGCTCCCCCCCCTGGGCCAGGAACACTGAAGCTTTCTTT. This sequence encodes CASSSPPWARNTEAFF. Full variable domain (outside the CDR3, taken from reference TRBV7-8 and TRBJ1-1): GAGVSQSPRYKVAKRGQDVALRCDPISGHVSLFWYQQALGQGPEFLTYFQNEAQLDKSGLPSDRFFAERPEGSVSTLKIQRTQQEDSAVYLCASSSPPWARNTEAFFGQGTRLTVV.